These 20 T cell receptor beta chains were all obtained from the same sample, sequenced in a study of radiotherapy plus CTLA-4 blockade in lung cancer. This table comes from immunoSEQ multiplex PCR, and its TCRdb copy is limited to in-frame clones, with some not included. The sample holds approximately 53,000 clones; 70% to 90% are singletons and the top ten take 28%. The source was peripheral blood, collected from a patient treated with radiotherapy plus ipilimumab. The source is a human donor with non-small cell lung cancer whose response to radiotherapy plus ipilimumab could not be evaluated.

The chain couples TRBV27 to TRBJ1-5; 8 positions match TRBD1. Germline CDR1 reads MNHEY; CDR2 reads SMNVEV (reference sequence). The length of the CDR3 is 15 residues. V lost 3 bases and J lost 5; bases outside the gene matches: 6. The CDR3 nucleotides are TGTGCCAGCAGTTTCCCGACAGGGGACGATCAGCCCCAGCATTTT. This codes for CASSFPTGDDQPQHF.

This chain links TRBV19 with TRBJ2-4; 14 nucleotides agree with TRBD2. Germline assignment: CDR1 LNHDA and CDR2 SQIVND (reference sequence). The CDR3 contains 17 residues. The trim removed 1 base at V and 8 bases at J, leaving 7 bases unmatched. The CDR3 region is CASSIATSGRASDIQYF. The CDR3 region has the DNA TGTGCCAGTAGTATAGCGACTAGCGGGAGGGCCTCGGACATTCAGTACTTC.

This clone was counted a single time. The V gene is TRBV7-9, the J gene TRBJ1-1, with 12 bases matching TRBD1. The CDR3 runs 15 residues. Germline V lookup: CDR1 SEHNR, CDR2 FQNEAQ (reference sequence). Trimming at V came to 5 bases and at J to 5 bases, leaving 6 bases not matched to a gene. The CDR3 DNA reads TGTGCCAGCAGCGTTCCGGGACAGGGGGCAACTGAAGCTTTCTTT. Amino acid sequence: CASSVPGQGATEAFF.

This sequence joins TRBV19 and TRBJ2-5; tentative D call: TRBD2 (5 bases). Trimming left V 4 bases short and J 5 bases short, with 11 bases between. Germline V CDR1 and CDR2: LNHDA, SQIVND (reference sequence). There are 13 residues in the CDR3. The CDR3 region is CASSRPGGETQYF. For the CDR3, the DNA is TGTGCCAGTAGTAGGCCGGGCGGGGAGACCCAGTACTTC.

The chain carries TRBV6-5 and TRBJ2-1, with TRBD2 matching 7 bases. Germline trimming cut 0 bases from V and 9 bases from J; bases unmatched to any gene: 5. Germline CDR1 MNHEY, CDR2 SVGAGI. The CDR3 consists of 14 residues. CDR3: CASSYSGGPGEQFF. In nucleotides, the CDR3 is TGTGCCAGCAGTTACTCGGGAGGGCCTGGTGAGCAGTTCTTC.

The table lists this clone with a few counts. The chain links TRBV28 to TRBJ2-3; D is ambiguous. Germline V CDR1 and CDR2: MDHEN, SYDVKM. V lost 3 bases and J lost 4, with 8 bases in between. This CDR3 region has 13 residues. The CDR3 DNA follows: TGTGCCAGCAGTTTTTTCGTCTCAGATACGCAGTATTTT. Protein product: CASSFFVSDTQYF.

This chain links TRBV2 with TRBJ2-1; D is perhaps TRBD2 (6 bases). CDR1 is SNHLY and CDR2 is FYNNEI in the germline V gene. The CDR3 totals 14 residues. V shed 6 bases and J shed 3 bases, with 12 bases lying between them. The CDR3 reads CASSGRGFYNEQFF. DNA for the CDR3: TGTGCCAGCAGCGGGCGGGGTTTCTACAATGAGCAGTTCTTC.

The chain couples TRBV27 to TRBJ2-1; unclear D gene. V shed 4 bases and J shed 10 bases, with 23 bases lying between them. The CDR3 has 16 residues. Germline V lookup: CDR1 MNHEY, CDR2 SMNVEV (reference sequence). In DNA, the CDR3 is TGTGCCAGCAGTTCCACACCCCTTGTAGGCGCGAGGGAGCAGTTCTTC. Protein sequence: CASSSTPLVGAREQFF.

The rearrangement joins TRBV5-4 to TRBJ2-3; 13 bases map to TRBD2. The CDR3 totals 16 residues. V trimming: 4 bases; J trimming: 2 bases; junction bases outside the gene matches: 4. The germline gives CDR1 SGHNT, CDR2 YYREEE (reference sequence). CDR3 bases: TGTGCCAGCAGCGTGACTAGCGGGAGGTTCACAGATACGCAGTATTTT. Residues: CASSVTSGRFTDTQYF.

In its sample, this clone was seen once. In DNA, the CDR3 is TGTGCCAGTACCCCCTCAGGTCTAGCGGGAGGAACCTACAATGAGCAGTTCTTC. Translation: CASTPSGLAGGTYNEQFF. The chain links TRBV19 to TRBJ2-1, with 11 nucleotides matching TRBD2. Germline V gives CDR1 LNHDA, CDR2 SQIVND (reference sequence). Trimming at V came to 7 bases and at J to 2 bases, leaving 13 bases not matched to a gene. This CDR3 has 18 residues.

This clone was seen a single time. The gene calls are TRBV14 and TRBJ1-1; tentatively, D is TRBD1 (6 bases). Trimming cost V 8 bases and J 1 base, with 11 bases left between them. Germline CDR1 and CDR2: SGHDN and FVKESK. The CDR3 contains 13 residues. Written as DNA, the CDR3 is TGTGCCAGCCGTCAGACAGGGAACACTGAAGCTTTCTTT. Translating gives CASRQTGNTEAFF.

This clone was counted a single time. V usage is TRBV25-1 and J usage is TRBJ2-5; possible D gene TRBD1, 5 bases. Germline V CDR1 and CDR2: MGHDK, SYGVNS. V gave up 5 bases and J gave up 5 bases, with 12 bases separating them. This CDR3 has 13 residues. This chain's CDR3 is CASSLGPRETQYF. CDR3 DNA sequence: TGTGCCAGCAGTTTGGGGCCTCGGGAGACCCAGTACTTC.

The chain has TRBV2 and TRBJ1-5; maybe TRBD1 (5 bases). CDR3 length equals 14 residues. From germline, CDR1 is SNHLY and CDR2 FYNNEI. Trimming took off 4 bases at V and 1 base at J, with 8 bases between the two ends. The CDR3 DNA sequence: TGTGCCAGCAGTGGGACAAAGAGCAATCAGCCCCAGCATTTT. It specifies CASSGTKSNQPQHF. Using reference TRBV2 and TRBJ1-5 for the parts outside the CDR3, the full variable domain is EPEVTQTPSHQVTQMGQEVILRCVPISNHLYFYWYRQILGQKVEFLVSFYNNEISEKSEIFDDQFSVERPDGSNFTLKIRSTKLEDSAMYFCASSGTKSNQPQHFGDGTRLSIL.

The rearrangement joins TRBV5-1 to TRBJ2-1; 10 nucleotides agree with TRBD2. The CDR3 loop spans 13 amino acids. J lost 6 bases, V lost 6 bases, and 3 bases had no gene match. Per germline, CDR1 SGHRS and CDR2 YFSETQ. The chain's CDR3 is CASTGTSANEQFF. CDR3 nucleotides: TGCGCCAGCACCGGGACTAGCGCCAATGAGCAGTTCTTC.

This clone was detected only once. The CDR3 DNA reads as TGTGCCAGCAGCTTAGGTTCGGGTATCAAACACGAGCAGTACTTC. It yields the protein CASSLGSGIKHEQYF. This sequence joins TRBV11-2 and TRBJ2-7, with unresolved D. From germline, CDR1 is SGHAT and CDR2 FQNNGV. The CDR3 length is 15 residues. V was shortened by 1 base and J by 5 bases, with 15 bases between the two germline ends.

This rearrangement joins TRBV7-3 to TRBJ2-7, with TRBD1 identical over 8 bases. The germline gives CDR1 SGHTA, CDR2 FQGTGA. Trimming took 3 bases from V and 7 from J; bases not matched to a gene: 5. The CDR3 loop spans 13 amino acids. The CDR3 sequence: CASSFTGGGEQYF. Here the CDR3 DNA reads TGTGCCAGCAGCTTTACAGGGGGTGGGGAGCAGTACTTC.

This clone has a handful of counts. The chain couples TRBV28 to TRBJ2-4; weak D call: TRBD1 (6 bases). The ends were cut back, 6 bases at V and 3 bases at J, with 12 bases in the middle. Germline values: CDR1 MDHEN, CDR2 SYDVKM. This CDR3 spans 14 amino acids. The CDR3 DNA is TGTGCCAGCAGGCCAGGACAGAACAAAAACATTCAGTACTTC. Translation gives CASRPGQNKNIQYF.

The CDR3 sequence is CASTSGGGGNQPQHF. The DNA of the CDR3 is TGTGCCAGTACCTCCGGAGGGGGCGGCAATCAGCCCCAGCATTTT. This sequence joins TRBV19 and TRBJ1-5; 7 bases fit TRBD1. Trimming removed 7 bases from V and 2 bases from J; junction bases left unmatched: 8. The CDR3 runs 15 residues. Germline values: CDR1 LNHDA, CDR2 SQIVND (reference sequence).

The chain uses TRBV21-1 and TRBJ2-7; TRBD2 reflects the table's D call only, with no check against the DNA. TRBV21-1 is reported as a pseudogene. This CDR3 has 15 amino acids. CDR3 DNA sequence: TGTGCCAGCAGCAATTCGCTAGCGGGAGTATACGAGCAGTACTTC. Its protein is CASSNSLAGVYEQYF.

The chain joins TRBV5-6 to TRBJ1-2; 7 bases match TRBD1. Germline V lookup: CDR1 SGHDT, CDR2 YYEEEE. The CDR3 sequence is 15 residues long. V lost 0 bases, J lost 3 bases, and 5 bases stayed unmatched. CDR3 DNA: TGTGCCAGCAGCTTGGGACAGGGTTTTTACTATGGCTACACCTTC. Encoded protein: CASSLGQGFYYGYTF.